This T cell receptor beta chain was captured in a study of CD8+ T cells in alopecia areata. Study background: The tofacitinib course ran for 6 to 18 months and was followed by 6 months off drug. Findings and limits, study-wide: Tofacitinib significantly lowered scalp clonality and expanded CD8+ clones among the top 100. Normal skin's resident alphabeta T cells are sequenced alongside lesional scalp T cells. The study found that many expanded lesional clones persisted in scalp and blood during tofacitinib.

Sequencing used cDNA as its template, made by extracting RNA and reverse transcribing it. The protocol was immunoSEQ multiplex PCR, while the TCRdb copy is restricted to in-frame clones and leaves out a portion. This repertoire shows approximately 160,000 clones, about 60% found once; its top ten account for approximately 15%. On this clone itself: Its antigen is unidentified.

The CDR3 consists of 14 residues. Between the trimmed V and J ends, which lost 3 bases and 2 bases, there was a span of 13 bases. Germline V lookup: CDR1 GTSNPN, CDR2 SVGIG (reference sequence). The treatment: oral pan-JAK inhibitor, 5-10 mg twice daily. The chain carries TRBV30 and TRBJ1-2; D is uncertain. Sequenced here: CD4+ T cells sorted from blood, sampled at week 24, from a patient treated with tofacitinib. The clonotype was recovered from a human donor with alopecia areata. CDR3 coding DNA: TGTGCCTGGAGCCCAGGACTTCACAACTATGGCTACACCTTC. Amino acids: CAWSPGLHNYGYTF. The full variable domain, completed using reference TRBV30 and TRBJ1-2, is SQTIHQWPATLVQPVGSPLSLECTVEGTSNPNLYWYRQAAGRGLQLLFYSVGIGQISSEVPQNLSASRPQDRQFILSSKKLLLSDSGFYLCAWSPGLHNYGYTFGSGTRLTVV.